A single sample is the source of the 3 T cell receptor beta chains below, sequenced in a study of T cells in Graves' hyperthyroidism and ophthalmopathy. What was amplified from RNA transcripts were TCR beta CDR3 regions. HTBI primers were employed in a first-round RT-PCR of the TCR CDR3. A single record per CDR3 protein comes from TCRdb applying MiXCR to the multiplex PCR reads. The table has about 770,000 distinct CDR3 sequences, roughly a sixth seen once. The sequencing sample was made of blood. The receptor source for this set is a woman aged 45 to 65 with Graves' hyperthyroidism that later progressed to Graves' ophthalmopathy.

This clonotype was observed a handful of times. The chain employs TRBV4-1 and TRBJ1-5, with 11 bases fitting TRBD1. Germline V gene lookup returns CDR1 MGHRA and CDR2 YSYEKL. There are 15 residues in the CDR3. Unmatched junction bases numbered 5, after V lost 4 bases and J lost 6 bases. CDR3 bases: TGCGCCAGCAGCCCCGGACAGGGGGCAAGTCAGCCCCAGCATTTT. Protein sequence: CASSPGQGASQPQHF.

This clonotype has a count of ten or more. The rearrangement joins TRBV6-1 to TRBJ1-1, with D possibly being TRBD1 (6 bases). Per the germline V gene, CDR1 is MNHNS and CDR2 is SASEGT. The V end lost 6 bases, the J end lost 3 bases, and 20 bases lay between the germline ends. The CDR3 has 16 residues. The CDR3: CASREGQPIRDTEAFF. CDR3 DNA sequence: TGTGCCAGCAGGGAGGGACAACCAATTCGGGACACTGAAGCTTTCTTT.

There are many counts of this clonotype. The rearrangement links TRBV3-1 to TRBJ2-2; D might be TRBD1 (6 bases). V dropped 1 base and J dropped 3 bases, with 15 bases sitting between them. The CDR3 runs to 17 residues. The germline CDR1 and CDR2 sequences are LGHDT and YNNKEL (reference sequence). The CDR3 is CASSQAAGALYTGELFF. The CDR3 DNA follows: TGTGCCAGCAGCCAAGCAGCAGGGGCCCTATACACCGGGGAGCTGTTTTTT.